This note documents a single TCR beta chain sequence. Produced via immunoSEQ multiplex PCR; TCRdb's table is partial and in-frame only. The sample yields 60,000 to 85,000 clones, around 86% seen once. Germline CDR1 SGHTA, CDR2 FQGNSA. The length of the CDR3 is 14 residues. Trimming took 6 bases from V and 2 from J, leaving 14 bases between them. The record originates from a study of blood T cell repertoires in COVID-19. Study as a whole: The samples span acute and convalescent COVID-19 from the United States, Italy and Spain. PBMCs, B-cell-depleted T cells, or T cells provided the cDNA or gDNA that made up the material.

Sequencing used peripheral blood. The TCR was taken from a human donor in a cohort sampled during active COVID-19. The rearrangement links TRBV7-2 to TRBJ2-7, with D perhaps TRBD1 (6 bases). Here the CDR3 DNA reads TGTGCCAGCAGTCAGGGGACAAAAACCTACGAGCAGTACTTC. This codes for CASSQGTKTYEQYF.